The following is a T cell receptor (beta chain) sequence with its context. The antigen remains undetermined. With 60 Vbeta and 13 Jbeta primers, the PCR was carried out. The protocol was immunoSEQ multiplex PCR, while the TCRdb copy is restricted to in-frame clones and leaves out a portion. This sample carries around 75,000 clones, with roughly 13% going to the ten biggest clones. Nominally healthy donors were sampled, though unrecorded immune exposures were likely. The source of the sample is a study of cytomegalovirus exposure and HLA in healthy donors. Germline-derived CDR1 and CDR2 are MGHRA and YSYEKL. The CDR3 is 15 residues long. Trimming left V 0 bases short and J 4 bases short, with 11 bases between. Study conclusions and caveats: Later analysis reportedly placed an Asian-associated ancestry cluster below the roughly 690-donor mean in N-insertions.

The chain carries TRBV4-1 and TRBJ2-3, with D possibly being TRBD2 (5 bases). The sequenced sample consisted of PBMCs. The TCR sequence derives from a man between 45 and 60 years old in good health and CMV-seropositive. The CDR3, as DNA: TGCGCCAGCAGCCAAGAGAGGGCCGCGGCAGATACGCAGTATTTT. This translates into CASSQERAAADTQYF.